The sequence of this TCR beta chain was determined in a study of CD8+ T cells in alopecia areata. Across the study: Tofacitinib was taken orally by treated patients, and the dose was 5 to 10 mg twice daily.

Treatment denoted: oral pan-JAK inhibitor, 5-10 mg twice daily. V lost 2 bases, J lost 4 bases, and 4 bases stayed unmatched. From germline, CDR1 is SGHTA and CDR2 FQGNSA. CDR3 length: 14 amino acids. This clone occurred a few times. Antigen specificity is unknown. Notes on the study in general: Alopecia totalis/universalis scalp especially showed more expanded CD8+ clones than normal scalp.

RNA, once extracted, was reverse transcribed into cDNA for use as the sequencing template. Only in-frame clones appear in the TCRdb table, and some are missing; sequencing was by immunoSEQ multiplex PCR. The sample lists a few hundred thousand clones; less than 75% were seen once. This material consisted of CD4+ T cells sorted from blood, taken at week 4, from a patient treated with tofacitinib. This sequence was found in a human donor with alopecia areata. The chain links TRBV7-2 to TRBJ1-1; TRBD1 agrees at 7 bases. The CDR3 is CASSLKAGGTEAFF. The DNA of the CDR3 is TGTGCCAGCAGCTTAAAAGCAGGGGGCACTGAAGCTTTCTTT.